This T cell receptor beta chain was profiled in a study of shared clonotypes between healthy human individuals. Germline values: CDR1 SEHNR, CDR2 FQNEAQ (reference sequence). Trimming took off 0 bases at V and 2 bases at J, with 7 bases between the two ends. The CDR3 length is 14 residues. Produced via immunoSEQ multiplex PCR; TCRdb's table is partial and in-frame only. In the table there are some 2,100,000 clones, about 93% of which are singletons. Naive CD8 isolation took CD45RO-negative cells positively selected for CCR7 and excluded terminally differentiated effector memory CD45RA+ cells. The sequence came from a man between 18 and 35 years old in good health. Some clones in this sample may be carry-over from other donors' samples. Input material: naive CD8+ T cells from PBMCs. The chain recombines TRBV7-9 with TRBJ2-5, with D unresolved. DNA of the CDR3: TGTGCCAGCAGCTTAGCGGCAGAACAAGAGACCCAGTACTTC. Protein sequence: CASSLAAEQETQYF.